These 32 T cell receptor beta chains were all obtained from the same sample, sequenced in a study of blood T cell repertoires in COVID-19. Profiling relied on immunoSEQ multiplex PCR, and the TCRdb table lists in-frame clones only, not all of them. The profile shows 250,000 to 300,000 clones, approximately 82% of them singletons. Sequencing was carried out using PBMCs or T cells enriched from blood (not recorded which). The source is a man aged 40-50 years who had been exposed to COVID-19.

This chain links TRBV5-6 with TRBJ1-1; 9 bases fit TRBD1. Germline V CDR1 and CDR2: SGHDT, YYEEEE. Unmatched junction bases numbered 5, after V lost 3 bases and J lost 5 bases. The CDR3 has 14 residues. The CDR3 bases are TGTGCCAGCAGCTGGGGGACAGGGACAACTGAAGCTTTCTTT. Translation gives CASSWGTGTTEAFF.

In regard to this clone: One end of the junction fails to match germline, which may point to a read error. V gene TRBV7-7 combines with J gene TRBJ2-1; 7 bases align to TRBD2. Germline V gene data show CDR1 as SSHAT and CDR2 as FNYEAQ (reference sequence). CDR3 length: 14 amino acids. CDR3 nucleotide sequence: TGTGCTAGCAGCTTAGGTGGGAGGGCGAATGAGCAGTTCTTC. It encodes CASSLGGRANEQFF.

The chain couples TRBV7-8 to TRBJ1-2; the D is unclear. There are 14 residues in the CDR3. CDR1 is SGHVS, CDR2 FQNEAQ, per germline. With 5 bases removed from V and 0 bases from J, the gap between germline ends came to 10 bases. CDR3 bases: TGTGCCAGCAGCGTCGGGGTCACTAACTATGGCTACACCTTC. Residues: CASSVGVTNYGYTF.

The rearrangement joins TRBV24-1 to TRBJ2-7, with D possibly matching TRBD2 (6 bases). Germline values: CDR1 KGHDR, CDR2 SFDVKD. The V gene lost 4 bases and the J gene lost 3 bases, with 15 bases spanning the gap. The CDR3 is 15 amino acids. The CDR3 sequence is CATSETGTHIYEQYF. CDR3 bases: TGTGCCACCAGTGAAACCGGGACTCACATCTACGAGCAGTACTTC.

This clone was detected a few times. V usage is TRBV27 and J usage is TRBJ2-7; 11 bases align to TRBD1. V dropped 6 bases and J dropped 7; count of bases not matched to a gene: 8. The length of the CDR3 is 14 residues. Germline V gene data show CDR1 as MNHEY and CDR2 as SMNVEV (reference sequence). The CDR3 spells CASRSGQGAWEQYF. The CDR3 DNA reads as TGTGCCAGCAGATCCGGACAGGGGGCGTGGGAGCAGTACTTC.

This rearrangement joins TRBV3-1 (or the pseudogene TRBV3-2) to TRBJ2-3; TRBD2 matches at 9 bases. The germline gives CDR1 LGHDT, CDR2 YNNKEL (reference sequence). V lost 0 bases, J lost 6 bases, and 7 bases stayed unmatched. This CDR3 spans 16 amino acids. The CDR3 is CASSQEWWREGDTQYF. CDR3 in DNA: TGTGCCAGCAGCCAAGAATGGTGGCGGGAGGGGGATACGCAGTATTTT.

The V gene is TRBV18, the J gene TRBJ2-7; D might be TRBD2 (6 bases). Germline loops: CDR1 KGHSH, CDR2 LQKENI. Trimming cost V 3 bases and J 4 bases, with 7 bases left between them. The CDR3 runs to 12 residues. CDR3: CASSPGGYEQYF. DNA for the CDR3: TGTGCCAGCTCACCGGGGGGATACGAGCAGTACTTC.

This clone was counted only a few times. DNA of the CDR3: TGTGCCAGCAGCAGAGAACCAGGCTACGAGCAGTACTTC. It encodes CASSREPGYEQYF. The rearrangement uses TRBV7-9 and TRBJ2-7; no clear D. Germline-derived CDR1 and CDR2 are SEHNR and FQNEAQ (reference sequence). This CDR3 has 13 residues. V shed 5 bases and J shed 3 bases, with 11 bases lying between them.

The genes are TRBV15 and TRBJ2-1, with 11 positions matching TRBD1. Germline V CDR1 and CDR2: LNHNV, YYDKDF (reference sequence). The CDR3 is 15 amino acids. V lost 3 bases to trimming and J lost 4 bases; unmatched junction nucleotides: 2. Here the CDR3 reads CATSRGQGVYNEQFF. CDR3 bases: TGTGCCACCAGCAGGGGACAGGGGGTTTACAATGAGCAGTTCTTC.

The chain is built from TRBV11-3 and TRBJ1-1; no firm D call. This CDR3 spans 14 amino acids. The V gene's germline CDR1 is SGHNT and CDR2 YENEEA. The V end lost 0 bases, the J end lost 5 bases, and 10 bases lay between the germline ends. CDR3 protein: CASSLDSGMTEAFF. The CDR3 DNA reads TGTGCCAGCAGCTTAGATTCGGGAATGACTGAAGCTTTCTTT.

The chain couples TRBV7-7 to TRBJ2-7, with a possible D match to TRBD1 (6 bases). Germline assignment: CDR1 SSHAT and CDR2 FNYEAQ (reference sequence). The CDR3 consists of 15 residues. Here the CDR3 reads CAITDRQGQYYEQYF. The CDR3 DNA reads as TGTGCTATCACAGATAGGCAGGGGCAGTATTACGAGCAGTACTTC.

V usage is TRBV6-5 and J usage is TRBJ2-7, with 10 nucleotides matching TRBD2. Germline-derived CDR1 and CDR2 are MNHEY and SVGAGI. CDR3 length equals 15 residues. The V and J ends lost 5 bases and 11 bases, in that order; junction bases with no gene match: 15. As DNA, the CDR3 is TGTGCCAGCAGTAATATGGGACTAGCGCGAAGACGGGAGTACTTC. Protein sequence: CASSNMGLARRREYF.

The chain combines TRBV6-5 with TRBJ1-2, with D possibly matching TRBD1 (6 bases). Germline loops: CDR1 MNHEY, CDR2 SVGAGI. The CDR3 consists of 15 residues. V shed 6 bases and J shed 5 bases, with 19 bases lying between them. CDR3 in DNA: TGTGCCAGCAGGGGCACAGGGACGGCGAATTATGGCTACACCTTC. The encoded protein is CASRGTGTANYGYTF.

This rearrangement joins TRBV18 to TRBJ2-7; 8 nucleotides line up with TRBD2. Germline V lookup: CDR1 KGHSH, CDR2 LQKENI. The length of the CDR3 is 14 residues. Germline trimming cut 6 bases from V and 2 bases from J; bases unmatched to any gene: 6. CDR3 DNA sequence: TGTGCCAGCTCCCGCGGCGGGGGGCCCTACGAGCAGTACTTC. Its protein product is CASSRGGGPYEQYF.

This chain uses TRBV5-1 with TRBJ2-5, with a possible D match to TRBD2 (5 bases). There are 14 residues in the CDR3. CDR1 and CDR2 (germline): SGHRS, YFSETQ. V was shortened by 0 bases and J by 1 base, with 7 bases between the two germline ends. CDR3: CASSLGSGQETQYF. CDR3 sequence (DNA): TGCGCCAGCAGCTTGGGGAGCGGCCAAGAGACCCAGTACTTC. Combining the CDR3 with reference TRBV5-1 and TRBJ2-5 gives the whole variable domain KAGVTQTPRYLIKTRGQQVTLSCSPISGHRSVSWYQQTPGQGLQFLFEYFSETQRNKGNFPGRFSGRQFSNSRSEMNVSTLELGDSALYLCASSLGSGQETQYFGPGTRLLVL.

This chain connects TRBV5-5 to TRBJ1-1; the D gene is possibly TRBD1 (5 bases). The CDR3 is 13 amino acids. V lost 4 bases, J lost 7 bases, and 14 bases lay in between. The germline gives CDR1 SGHKS, CDR2 YYEKEE (reference sequence). CDR3 sequence: CASSPRTRLEAFF. In nucleotides, the CDR3 is TGTGCCAGCAGCCCTAGGACACGCCTTGAAGCTTTCTTT. The whole variable domain, filled in from reference TRBV5-5 and TRBJ1-1, reads DAGVTQSPTHLIKTRGQQVTLRCSPISGHKSVSWYQQVLGQGPQFIFQYYEKEERGRGNFPDRFSARQFPNYSSELNVNALLLGDSALYLCASSPRTRLEAFFGQGTRLTVV.

This chain links TRBV30 with TRBJ1-5, with D possibly TRBD1 on 6 matching bases. Deletions cut 3 bases from V and 0 bases from J, with 21 bases between. Germline CDR1 and CDR2: GTSNPN and SVGIG (reference sequence). The CDR3 consists of 18 residues. This CDR3 is CAWSVGPYRVTSNQPQHF. CDR3 coding DNA: TGTGCCTGGAGCGTAGGCCCCTACAGGGTTACTAGCAATCAGCCCCAGCATTTT.

V is TRBV3-1 (or the pseudogene TRBV3-2) and J is TRBJ2-1; D gene unclear. The germline V and J ends were trimmed by 0 bases and 4 bases, with 22 bases remaining between them. Looked up from germline, CDR1 is LGHDT and CDR2 is YNNKEL (reference sequence). This CDR3 has 19 amino acids. CDR3 nucleotides: TGTGCCAGCAGCCAAGAATACGCCCGTGGGCGATCCCTGTACAATGAGCAGTTCTTC. Protein: CASSQEYARGRSLYNEQFF.

This chain links TRBV24-1 with TRBJ2-1; tentative D call: TRBD1 (5 bases). The V gene lost 0 bases and the J gene lost 10 bases, with 9 bases spanning the gap. The CDR3 totals 13 residues. The germline V gene has CDR1 KGHDR and CDR2 SFDVKD. CDR3: CATSDLQKGEQFF. CDR3 bases: TGTGCCACCAGTGATTTGCAAAAGGGGGAGCAGTTCTTC.

The table lists this clone with a few counts. The gene calls are TRBV7-2 and TRBJ2-7; 8 bases fit TRBD1. J lost 3 bases, V lost 1 base, and 11 bases had no gene match. The CDR3 sequence is 17 residues long. Germline values: CDR1 SGHTA, CDR2 FQGNSA. The CDR3 here is CASSLVSWGQEFYEQYF. The CDR3 DNA sequence: TGTGCCAGCAGCTTAGTATCTTGGGGACAGGAGTTCTACGAGCAGTACTTC.

This rearrangement joins TRBV7-9 to TRBJ1-4; the D gene is possibly TRBD1 (6 bases). V lost 5 bases and J lost 0, with 10 bases in between. This CDR3 spans 15 amino acids. Germline-derived CDR1 and CDR2 are SEHNR and FQNEAQ (reference sequence). CDR3 loop: CASSPKGATNEKLFF. The CDR3 DNA reads as TGTGCCAGCAGCCCTAAGGGGGCAACTAATGAAAAACTGTTTTTT.

The chain carries TRBV10-2 and TRBJ2-3; TRBD1 agrees at 8 bases. The CDR3 is 12 amino acids. V shed 7 bases, J shed 8 bases, and the junction held 5 bases outside the gene matches. Germline assignment: CDR1 WSHSY and CDR2 SAAADI. The CDR3 DNA is TGCGCCAGCAATACAGGGGGGAGTACGCAGTATTTT. Protein product: CASNTGGSTQYF.

This clone was found once. In DNA form, the CDR3 reads TGTGCCAGCAGCCCAGGACAGGGGGCTTGGTACGAGCAGTACTTC. Translating it yields CASSPGQGAWYEQYF. The chain has TRBV3-1 (or the pseudogene TRBV3-2) and TRBJ2-7; 11 nucleotides match TRBD1. Germline loops: CDR1 LGHDT, CDR2 YNNKEL (reference sequence). This CDR3 has 15 amino acids. V gave up 4 bases and J gave up 4 bases; unmatched junction bases: 6.

The V and J genes are TRBV6-5 and TRBJ1-4; no firm D call. The CDR3 is 13 residues long. Deletions cut 6 bases from V and 3 bases from J, with 8 bases between. Germline V gene data show CDR1 as MNHEY and CDR2 as SVGAGI. In DNA, the CDR3 is TGTGCCAGCAGGCGTATGGCTAATGAAAAACTGTTTTTT. It yields the protein CASRRMANEKLFF.

The chain recombines TRBV12-5 with TRBJ1-4, with a weak D call TRBD1 (6 bases). The CDR3 is 13 amino acids. Germline V lookup: CDR1 LGHNT, CDR2 FRNRAP. Trimming stripped 6 bases from V and 8 bases from J, with 13 bases between. CDR3 region: CASGQGGVEKLFF. CDR3 sequence (DNA): TGTGCTAGTGGACAGGGTGGCGTAGAAAAACTGTTTTTT.

This chain joins TRBV27 and TRBJ1-2, with a possible D match to TRBD1 (6 bases). This CDR3 has 11 residues. CDR1 MNHEY and CDR2 SMNVEV come from the germline V gene (reference sequence). Trimming stripped 6 bases from V and 8 bases from J, with 10 bases between. CDR3 coding DNA: TGTGCCAGCAGCACAGGGTCCGGCTACACCTTC. Encoded protein: CASSTGSGYTF.

The rearrangement links TRBV7-9 to TRBJ2-7; D is possibly TRBD1 (6 bases). The CDR3 runs 14 residues. V was shortened by 5 bases and J by 7 bases, with 18 bases between the two germline ends. Germline V lookup: CDR1 SEHNR, CDR2 FQNEAQ (reference sequence). CDR3 loop: CASSVGQYEGEQYF. The CDR3 DNA is TGTGCCAGCAGCGTTGGACAGTATGAAGGGGAGCAGTACTTC.

This clone is a singleton in its sample. The V gene is TRBV5-4, the J gene TRBJ2-3, with D unclear. Germline V gene lookup returns CDR1 SGHNT and CDR2 YYREEE (reference sequence). Trimming pared 4 bases from V and 2 bases from J, leaving 11 bases between. The CDR3 totals 14 residues. The CDR3 coding sequence is TGTGCCAGCAGCCCCCTCGAGTACACAGATACGCAGTATTTT. Its translation: CASSPLEYTDTQYF. The full variable domain, rest sourced from reference TRBV5-4 and TRBJ2-3, is ETGVTQSPTHLIKTRGQQVTLRCSSQSGHNTVSWYQQALGQGPQFIFQYYREEENGRGNFPPRFSGLQFPNYSSELNVNALELDDSALYLCASSPLEYTDTQYFGPGTRLTVL.

The V and J genes are TRBV4-1 and TRBJ1-1; no firm D call. This CDR3 spans 13 amino acids. The V end was cut by 1 base, the J end by 2 bases, with 5 bases between. Germline loops: CDR1 MGHRA, CDR2 YSYEKL. This CDR3 is CASSQAGNTEAFF. The CDR3 region has the DNA TGCGCCAGCAGCCAAGCGGGTAACACTGAAGCTTTCTTT.

The V gene is TRBV24-1, the J gene TRBJ2-1; no reliable D call. Between the trimmed V and J ends, which lost 5 bases and 5 bases, there was a span of 9 bases. Germline V gene data show CDR1 as KGHDR and CDR2 as SFDVKD. This CDR3 spans 13 amino acids. The CDR3 loop reads CATSGSPDNEQFF. The CDR3 region has the DNA TGTGCCACCAGTGGATCGCCGGACAATGAGCAGTTCTTC.

This chain connects TRBV7-8 to TRBJ1-1, with D possibly TRBD1 on 5 matching bases. The V gene's germline CDR1 is SGHVS and CDR2 FQNEAQ. The CDR3 runs 11 residues. V lost 4 bases and J lost 8, with 8 bases in between. The CDR3: CASSSWTEAFF. The CDR3 DNA sequence: TGTGCCAGCAGCTCCTGGACAGAAGCTTTCTTT. Using reference TRBV7-8 and TRBJ1-1 for the parts outside the CDR3, the full variable domain is GAGVSQSPRYKVAKRGQDVALRCDPISGHVSLFWYQQALGQGPEFLTYFQNEAQLDKSGLPSDRFFAERPEGSVSTLKIQRTQQEDSAVYLCASSSWTEAFFGQGTRLTVV.

On this clone itself: Other nucleotide sequences from this sample produce the same CDR3. V gene TRBV12-3 or TRBV12-4 combines with J gene TRBJ2-3, with D unresolved. V lost 5 bases and J 0 bases, leaving 3 bases between the germline ends. There are 12 residues in the CDR3. CDR3 amino acids: CASSTSTDTQYF. The CDR3 nucleotides read TGTGCCAGCAGTACTAGCACAGATACGCAGTATTTT.